The 27 T cell receptor beta chains below come from one sample, sequenced in a study of T-cell reconstitution after alpha-beta-depleted transplantation in children. Construction of the TCRbeta library involved unique molecular identifiers. MiXCR, applied by TCRdb to the PCR reads, yields one record per CDR3 protein. Of roughly 400,000 distinct CDR3 sequences in the sample, approximately 41% were seen once. The sequences come from PBMCs, collected before TCRalphabeta/CD19-depleted stem cell transplant. Receptors originate from a girl aged 2 to 9 with aplastic anemia, due to receive a stem cell transplant.

The V call is TRBV20-1, the J call TRBJ1-1; D is ambiguous. CDR3 size: 11 residues. The V and J ends lost 2 bases and 1 base respectively, with 2 bases between them. The V gene's germline CDR1 is DFQATT and CDR2 SNEGSKA (reference sequence). Here the CDR3 reads CSARSNTEAFF. The CDR3 DNA reads TGCAGTGCTAGATCGAACACTGAAGCTTTCTTT.

This clonotype was counted only a few times. This chain uses TRBV29-1 with TRBJ2-4; weak D call: TRBD2 (5 bases). CDR3 length: 13 residues. V was trimmed by 7 bases and J by 3 bases, leaving 13 bases between them. Germline V gives CDR1 SQVTM, CDR2 ANQGSEA. DNA for the CDR3: TGCAGCGCCCTGAGGGTTGACAAAAACATTCAGTACTTC. It encodes CSALRVDKNIQYF.

This clonotype has just a few counts. The J gene is TRBJ1-6, the V gene TRBV6-5; 7 bases line up with TRBD1. V gave up 0 bases and J gave up 0 bases; unmatched junction bases: 8. The V gene's germline CDR1 is MNHEY and CDR2 SVGAGI. The CDR3 extends over 19 amino acids. The CDR3 loop is CASSYSSGGGRSYNSPLHF. The CDR3 nucleotides read TGTGCCAGCAGTTACTCATCAGGGGGGGGCCGCTCCTATAATTCACCCCTCCACTTT.

V is TRBV20-1 and J is TRBJ2-7; 9 positions agree with TRBD1. Trimming took 3 bases from V and 2 from J; bases not matched to a gene: 8. In germline, CDR1 is DFQATT, CDR2 SNEGSKA (reference sequence). This CDR3 spans 15 amino acids. This CDR3 is CSASSDRGLTYEQYF. For the CDR3, the DNA is TGCAGTGCTAGCTCAGACAGGGGGTTAACCTACGAGCAGTACTTC.

Many counts were recorded for this clonotype. This chain connects TRBV3-1 to TRBJ2-1; 10 bases align to TRBD2. Germline V gene data show CDR1 as LGHDT and CDR2 as YNNKEL (reference sequence). After removal of 1 base from V and 8 bases from J, the junction contained 11 bases not matched to a gene. The CDR3 is 17 residues long. In DNA form, the CDR3 reads TGTGCCAGCAGCCAAGTTTATTCTAGCGGGAGTAGCGATGAGCAGTTCTTC. Amino acid sequence: CASSQVYSSGSSDEQFF.

The sample holds a few counts of this clonotype. The chain has TRBV6-5 and TRBJ1-4; the D is unclear. The germline CDR1 and CDR2 sequences are MNHEY and SVGAGI. Trimming removed 0 bases from V and 7 bases from J, with 12 bases in between. The CDR3 contains 15 residues. The CDR3 DNA is TGTGCCAGCAGTTACTCCGTATCGCCAGGTGAAAAACTGTTTTTT. Protein sequence: CASSYSVSPGEKLFF.

This chain uses TRBV6-1 with TRBJ1-4, with a weak D call TRBD1 (5 bases). The V gene's germline CDR1 is MNHNS and CDR2 SASEGT. The ends were cut back, 8 bases at V and 3 bases at J, with 16 bases in the middle. The CDR3 is 15 amino acids. The CDR3: CASRTGTASNEKLFF. CDR3 coding DNA: TGTGCCAGCCGGACCGGGACCGCCTCTAATGAAAAACTGTTTTTT.

This clonotype was seen ten or more times. V and J are TRBV11-2 and TRBJ2-5; no reliable D call. The CDR3 runs to 13 residues. V lost 3 bases and J lost 4, with 9 bases in between. Germline V CDR1 and CDR2: SGHAT, FQNNGV. The chain's CDR3 is CASSFSPTETQYF. Written as DNA, the CDR3 is TGTGCCAGCAGCTTCAGTCCTACAGAGACCCAGTACTTC.

The V call is TRBV4-2, the J call TRBJ1-2; D is unresolved. This CDR3 is 13 amino acids long. CDR1 and CDR2 (germline): LGHNA, YNFKEQ. Trimming stripped 4 bases from V and 8 bases from J, with 14 bases between. The CDR3 is CASSRSAGDGYTF. DNA for the CDR3: TGTGCCAGCAGCCGGAGCGCCGGAGACGGCTACACCTTC.

CDR3 region: CASSPTGNSGNTIYF. The CDR3 nucleotides read TGTGCCAGCAGCCCGACAGGGAACTCTGGAAACACCATATATTTT. The chain carries TRBV5-5 and TRBJ1-3; 7 bases map to TRBD1. Looked up from germline, CDR1 is SGHKS and CDR2 is YYEKEE (reference sequence). Germline trimming cut 4 bases from V and 0 bases from J; bases unmatched to any gene: 4. The CDR3 is 15 residues long.

This chain joins TRBV10-3 and TRBJ2-7; 7 bases map to TRBD2. Germline V gene sequence: CDR1 ENHRY, CDR2 SYGVKD. This CDR3 is 15 amino acids long. J was trimmed by 8 bases and V by 2 bases; bases with no gene match: 12. DNA of the CDR3: TGTGCCATCAGTGAGCCGGCTAGCGGTCGACCCAAGCAGTACTTC. It translates to CAISEPASGRPKQYF.

This clonotype was recorded a few times. The chain links TRBV20-1 to TRBJ2-5; D may be TRBD2 (6 bases). CDR1 DFQATT and CDR2 SNEGSKA come from the germline V gene (reference sequence). Trimming stripped 4 bases from V and 6 bases from J, with 12 bases between. This CDR3 has 12 residues. Here the CDR3 reads CSAKGGPQTQYF. DNA for the CDR3: TGCAGTGCTAAGGGAGGTCCGCAGACCCAGTACTTC.

The chain joins TRBV19 to TRBJ1-4; D gene unclear. The germline V gene encodes CDR1 LNHDA and CDR2 SQIVND (reference sequence). V gave up 6 bases and J gave up 9 bases, with 20 bases separating them. The CDR3 covers 15 residues. CDR3 protein: CASRPPDKAFKKLFF. The CDR3 nucleotides read TGTGCCAGTAGACCACCCGACAAGGCATTTAAAAAACTGTTTTTT.

This clonotype was detected a few times. CDR3 loop: CASSSRTGEFGYTF. CDR3 nucleotide sequence: TGCGCCAGCAGCTCTAGGACAGGGGAGTTTGGGTACACCTTC. The gene calls are TRBV5-1 and TRBJ1-2, with TRBD1 identical over 9 bases. V shed 3 bases and J 11 bases; nucleotides not matched to a gene: 11. This CDR3 region has 14 residues. Germline V gene data show CDR1 as SGHRS and CDR2 as YFSETQ.

This chain links TRBV10-3 with TRBJ1-2; maybe TRBD1 (6 bases). The germline V gene encodes CDR1 ENHRY and CDR2 SYGVKD. The germline V and J ends were trimmed by 2 bases and 6 bases, with 10 bases remaining between them. This CDR3 comprises 13 residues. The CDR3 reads CAISEPPGDGYTF. The DNA of the CDR3 is TGTGCCATCAGTGAGCCTCCAGGGGATGGCTACACCTTC.

This clonotype was recorded a few times. The chain recombines TRBV5-6 with TRBJ2-7; D remains unclear. Between the trimmed V and J ends, which lost 2 bases and 5 bases, there was a span of 14 bases. This CDR3 comprises 14 residues. In germline, CDR1 is SGHDT, CDR2 YYEEEE. As DNA, the CDR3 is TGTGCCAGCAGCTTAATAGCCCACGGTAACGAGCAGTACTTC. Its protein product is CASSLIAHGNEQYF.

V is TRBV12-3 or TRBV12-4 and J is TRBJ2-1, with TRBD2 as a possible D gene (6 bases). V gave up 8 bases and J gave up 6 bases, with 23 bases separating them. This CDR3 comprises 16 residues. The CDR3 loop is CASGSLATHLFNEQFF. In nucleotides, the CDR3 is TGTGCCAGCGGTTCTCTAGCGACCCATTTATTCAATGAGCAGTTCTTC.

The table lists this clonotype with many counts. This chain joins TRBV5-6 and TRBJ1-1; the D gene is possibly TRBD1 (5 bases). Trimming took 2 bases from V and 6 from J, leaving 17 bases between them. CDR3 size: 15 residues. Per germline, CDR1 SGHDT and CDR2 YYEEEE. The CDR3 bases are TGTGCCAGCAGCTTCAGGTCGGCAGGGATCTCTGAAGCTTTCTTT. This sequence encodes CASSFRSAGISEAFF.

V is TRBV12-3 or TRBV12-4 and J is TRBJ2-7; a possible D gene is TRBD1 (6 bases). The CDR3 totals 14 residues. With 4 bases removed from V and 0 bases from J, the gap between germline ends came to 10 bases. The CDR3: CASSWGRLSYEQYF. The CDR3, as DNA: TGTGCCAGCAGTTGGGGGCGACTCTCCTACGAGCAGTACTTC.

This clonotype was seen more than once but under ten times. The rearrangement joins TRBV7-9 to TRBJ1-1; D is possibly TRBD1 (5 bases). This CDR3 contains 14 residues. Germline V lookup: CDR1 SEHNR, CDR2 FQNEAQ (reference sequence). V gave up 4 bases and J gave up 4 bases, with 13 bases separating them. The CDR3 protein is CASSSPWGSTEAFF. CDR3 nucleotide sequence: TGTGCCAGCAGCTCTCCCTGGGGGAGCACTGAAGCTTTCTTT.

The chain links TRBV28 to TRBJ2-1, with no clear D. The V end lost 6 bases, the J end lost 8 bases, and 14 bases lay between the germline ends. The CDR3 is made up of 13 amino acids. Germline V gene sequence: CDR1 MDHEN, CDR2 SYDVKM. This chain's CDR3 is CASSGAQRDEQFF. For the CDR3, the DNA is TGTGCCAGCAGCGGAGCCCAACGGGATGAGCAGTTCTTC.

The J gene is TRBJ2-7, the V gene TRBV20-1; TRBD2 matches 7 bases. The V gene's germline CDR1 is DFQATT and CDR2 SNEGSKA (reference sequence). The CDR3 extends over 15 amino acids. V lost 0 bases and J lost 0; bases outside the gene matches: 5. CDR3 sequence (DNA): TGCAGTGCTAGAGATTTCGCGGGAGCCTCCTACGAGCAGTACTTC. Its protein product is CSARDFAGASYEQYF.

Only a few counts were recorded for this clonotype. The junction departs from the called germline gene at one end, perhaps through a read error. This chain joins TRBV5-1 and TRBJ2-1; 8 positions match TRBD2. From germline, CDR1 is SGHRS and CDR2 YFSETQ. CDR3 length equals 12 residues. In DNA form, the CDR3 reads TGCGCCAGCAGCTTGGGATCGGGACTAGGGGTCTTC. This translates into CASSLGSGLGVF.

The chain combines TRBV12-3 or TRBV12-4 with TRBJ2-5, with 8 bases lining up with TRBD2. The CDR3 length is 14 residues. Trimming cost V 3 bases and J 3 bases; bases outside gene matches: 3. CDR3 in amino acids: CASSLVAGKETQYF. The CDR3 nucleotides read TGTGCCAGCAGTTTGGTAGCGGGGAAAGAGACCCAGTACTTC.

Ten or more counts support this clonotype. The chain is built from TRBV7-3 and TRBJ1-1; D possibly corresponds to TRBD1 (5 bases). This CDR3 spans 14 amino acids. Germline V gene sequence: CDR1 SGHTA, CDR2 FQGTGA. With 8 bases removed from V and 5 bases from J, the gap between germline ends came to 18 bases. The chain's CDR3 is CASPDLGGRTEAFF. CDR3 DNA sequence: TGTGCCAGCCCCGACCTTGGGGGGAGAACTGAAGCTTTCTTT.

Points on this clonotype: A read error may explain this, as a much larger clone is one base away. The chain is built from TRBV27 and TRBJ2-1; 7 bases line up with TRBD2. V dropped 10 bases and J dropped 2; count of bases not matched to a gene: 11. The length of the CDR3 is 15 residues. Germline assignment: CDR1 MNHEY and CDR2 SMNVEV (reference sequence). CDR3 sequence (DNA): TGTGCCACCAAAGAGTCGGGAGGAACCTACAATGAGCAGTTCTTC. Translated: CATKESGGTYNEQFF.

This clonotype occurred once. The chain recombines TRBV20-1 with TRBJ2-1; a possible D gene is TRBD1 (5 bases). CDR3 length: 16 amino acids. Germline values: CDR1 DFQATT, CDR2 SNEGSKA (reference sequence). The V end was cut by 0 bases, the J end by 0 bases, with 12 bases between. In DNA form, the CDR3 reads TGCAGTGCTAGAGATCTGGGGCGCAGCTCCTACAATGAGCAGTTCTTC. Its protein is CSARDLGRSSYNEQFF.